A single TCR beta chain is shown here with its context. What it binds is not known. This sample was taken from a study of hypomethylating agent response in myelodysplastic syndrome. The CDR3 has 15 residues. In germline, CDR1 is MNHEY, CDR2 SMNVEV (reference sequence). J lost 5 bases, V lost 0 bases, and 5 bases had no gene match. General study results and limits: After treatment, novel clonotypes emerged more in responders, contracted ones more in non-responders.

Repertoires were generated with immunoSEQ multiplex PCR, while TCRdb's copy carries only in-frame clones and drops some. The sample contains thousands of clones, approximately 86% of which appear only once. V usage is TRBV27 and J usage is TRBJ2-3, with 7 bases identical to TRBD2. The sample here was bone marrow, taken before or after starting hypomethylating agent treatment for myelodysplastic syndrome (not recorded which). This receptor was taken from a human donor with myelodysplastic syndrome. The CDR3 nucleotides are TGTGCCAGCAGTTTATCTGCTAGCGGACAAGATACGCAGTATTTT. As protein: CASSLSASGQDTQYF.